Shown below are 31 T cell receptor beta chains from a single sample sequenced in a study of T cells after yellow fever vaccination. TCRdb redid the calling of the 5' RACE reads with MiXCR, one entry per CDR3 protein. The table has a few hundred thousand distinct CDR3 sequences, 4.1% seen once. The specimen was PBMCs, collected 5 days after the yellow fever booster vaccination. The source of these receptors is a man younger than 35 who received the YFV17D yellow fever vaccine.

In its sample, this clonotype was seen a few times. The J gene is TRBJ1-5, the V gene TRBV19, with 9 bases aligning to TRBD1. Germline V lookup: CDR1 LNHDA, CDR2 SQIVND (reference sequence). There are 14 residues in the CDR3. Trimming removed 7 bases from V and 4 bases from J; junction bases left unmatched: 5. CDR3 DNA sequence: TGTGCCAGTAATACAGGGGGCTCTAATCAGCCCCAGCATTTT. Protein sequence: CASNTGGSNQPQHF.

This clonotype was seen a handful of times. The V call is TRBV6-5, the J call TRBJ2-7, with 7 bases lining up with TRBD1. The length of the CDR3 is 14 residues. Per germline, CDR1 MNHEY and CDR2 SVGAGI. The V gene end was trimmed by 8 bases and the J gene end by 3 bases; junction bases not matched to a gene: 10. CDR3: CASGPTGINYEQYF. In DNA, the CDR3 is TGTGCCAGCGGGCCGACAGGGATTAACTACGAGCAGTACTTC.

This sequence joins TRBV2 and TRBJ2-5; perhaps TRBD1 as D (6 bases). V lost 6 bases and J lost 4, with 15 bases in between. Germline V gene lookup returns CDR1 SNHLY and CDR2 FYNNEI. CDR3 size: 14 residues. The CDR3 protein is CASRGRTAGETQYF. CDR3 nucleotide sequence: TGTGCCAGCAGGGGCAGGACAGCTGGAGAGACCCAGTACTTC.

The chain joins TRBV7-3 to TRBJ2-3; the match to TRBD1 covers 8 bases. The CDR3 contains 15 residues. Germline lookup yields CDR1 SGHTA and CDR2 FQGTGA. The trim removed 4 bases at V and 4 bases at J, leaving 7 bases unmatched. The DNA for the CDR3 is TGTGCCAGCAGCTACCCGGACAGGGACCCAGATACGCAGTATTTT. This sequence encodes CASSYPDRDPDTQYF.

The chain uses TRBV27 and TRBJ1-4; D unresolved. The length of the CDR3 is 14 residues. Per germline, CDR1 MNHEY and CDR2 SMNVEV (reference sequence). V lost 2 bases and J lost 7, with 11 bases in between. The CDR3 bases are TGTGCCAGCAGTTTAGGAGCGTCAGTTGAAAAACTGTTTTTT. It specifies CASSLGASVEKLFF.

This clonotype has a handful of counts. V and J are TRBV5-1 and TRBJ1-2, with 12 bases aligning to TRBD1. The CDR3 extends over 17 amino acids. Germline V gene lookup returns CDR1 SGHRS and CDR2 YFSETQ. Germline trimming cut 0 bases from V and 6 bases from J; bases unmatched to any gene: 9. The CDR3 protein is CASSLATGTGGVNGYTF. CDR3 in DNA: TGCGCCAGCAGCTTGGCTACCGGGACAGGGGGCGTGAATGGCTACACCTTC.

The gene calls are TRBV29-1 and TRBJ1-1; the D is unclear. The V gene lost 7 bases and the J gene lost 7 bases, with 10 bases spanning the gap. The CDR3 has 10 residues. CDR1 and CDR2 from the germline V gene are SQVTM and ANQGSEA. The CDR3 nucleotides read TGCAGCGCGGGTTTCAGTGAAGCTTTCTTT. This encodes CSAGFSEAFF.

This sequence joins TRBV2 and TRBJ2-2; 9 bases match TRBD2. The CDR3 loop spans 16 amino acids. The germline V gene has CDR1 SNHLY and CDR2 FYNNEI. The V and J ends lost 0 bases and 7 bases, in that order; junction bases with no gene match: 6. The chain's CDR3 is CASSEALSGGLGELFF. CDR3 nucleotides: TGTGCCAGCAGTGAAGCGCTTAGCGGGGGACTCGGGGAGCTGTTTTTT.

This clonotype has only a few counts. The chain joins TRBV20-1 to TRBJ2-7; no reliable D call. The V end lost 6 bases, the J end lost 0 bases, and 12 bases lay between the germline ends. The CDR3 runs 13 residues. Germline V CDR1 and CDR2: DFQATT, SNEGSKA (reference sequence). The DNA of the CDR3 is TGCAGTGCGCCCGGGTTAAGCTCCTACGAGCAGTACTTC. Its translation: CSAPGLSSYEQYF.

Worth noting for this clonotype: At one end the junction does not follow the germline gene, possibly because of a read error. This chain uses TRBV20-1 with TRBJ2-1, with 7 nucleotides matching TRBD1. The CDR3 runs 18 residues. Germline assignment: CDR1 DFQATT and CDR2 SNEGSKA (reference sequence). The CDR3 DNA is TGCGGTGCTAGAAGTCGACAGGGACCCATTACCCTTCACAATGAGCAGTTCTTC. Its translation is CGARSRQGPITLHNEQFF.

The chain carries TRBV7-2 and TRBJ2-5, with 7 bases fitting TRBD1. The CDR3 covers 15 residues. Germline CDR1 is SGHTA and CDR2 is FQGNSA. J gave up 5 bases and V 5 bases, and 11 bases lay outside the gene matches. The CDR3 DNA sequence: TGTGCCAGCAGCGTCTCCAGGGGGTTCCAGGAGACCCAGTACTTC. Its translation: CASSVSRGFQETQYF. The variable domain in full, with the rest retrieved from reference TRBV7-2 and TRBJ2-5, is GAGVSQSPSNKVTEKGKDVELRCDPISGHTALYWYRQSLGQGLEFLIYFQGNSAPDKSGLPSDRFSAERTGGSVSTLTIQRTQQEDSAVYLCASSVSRGFQETQYFGPGTRLLVL.

The CDR3 bases are TGCGCCAGCAGACGGACAGTGCCCAGCACAGATACGCAGTATTTT. It translates to CASRRTVPSTDTQYF. This sequence joins TRBV5-1 and TRBJ2-3, with D maybe TRBD1 (6 bases). Germline values: CDR1 SGHRS, CDR2 YFSETQ. V lost 5 bases to trimming and J lost 0 bases, with 13 bases between them. This CDR3 has 15 residues.

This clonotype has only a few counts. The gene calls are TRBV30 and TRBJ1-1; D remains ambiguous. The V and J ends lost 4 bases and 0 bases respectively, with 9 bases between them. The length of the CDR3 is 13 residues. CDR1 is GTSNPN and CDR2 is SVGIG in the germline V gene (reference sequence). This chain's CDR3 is CAWKAFMNTEAFF. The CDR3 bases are TGTGCCTGGAAAGCTTTCATGAACACTGAAGCTTTCTTT.

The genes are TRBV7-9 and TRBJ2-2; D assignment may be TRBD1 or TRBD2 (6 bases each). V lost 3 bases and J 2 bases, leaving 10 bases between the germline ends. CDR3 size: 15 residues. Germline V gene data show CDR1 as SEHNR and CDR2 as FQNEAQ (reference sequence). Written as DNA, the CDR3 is TGTGCCAGCAGCTTCGCGGGACACAACACCGGGGAGCTGTTTTTT. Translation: CASSFAGHNTGELFF.

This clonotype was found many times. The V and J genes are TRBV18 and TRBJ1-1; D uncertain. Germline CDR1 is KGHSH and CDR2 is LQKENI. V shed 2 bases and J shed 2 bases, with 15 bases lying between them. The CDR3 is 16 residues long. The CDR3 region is CASSPVSGRPNTEAFF. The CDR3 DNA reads TGTGCCAGCTCACCAGTCTCGGGGAGACCCAACACTGAAGCTTTCTTT.

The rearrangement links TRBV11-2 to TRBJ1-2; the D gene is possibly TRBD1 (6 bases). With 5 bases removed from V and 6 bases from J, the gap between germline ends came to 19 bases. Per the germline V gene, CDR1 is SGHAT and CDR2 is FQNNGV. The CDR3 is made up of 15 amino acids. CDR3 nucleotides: TGTGCCAGCAGCCCCTGGTGGGACATAAACCATGGCTACACCTTC. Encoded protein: CASSPWWDINHGYTF.

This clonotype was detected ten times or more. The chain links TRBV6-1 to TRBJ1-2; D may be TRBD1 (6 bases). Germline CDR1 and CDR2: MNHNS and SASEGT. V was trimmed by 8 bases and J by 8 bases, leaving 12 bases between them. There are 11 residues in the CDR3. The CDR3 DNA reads TGTGCCAGCGGCAGGGGCCAGGGCTACACCTTC. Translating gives CASGRGQGYTF.

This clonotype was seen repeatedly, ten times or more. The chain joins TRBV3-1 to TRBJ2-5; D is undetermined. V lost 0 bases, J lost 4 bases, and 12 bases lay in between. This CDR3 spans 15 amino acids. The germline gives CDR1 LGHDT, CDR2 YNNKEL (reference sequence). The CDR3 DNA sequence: TGTGCCAGCAGCCAAGATGAGTCCCGGATAGAGACCCAGTACTTC. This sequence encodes CASSQDESRIETQYF.

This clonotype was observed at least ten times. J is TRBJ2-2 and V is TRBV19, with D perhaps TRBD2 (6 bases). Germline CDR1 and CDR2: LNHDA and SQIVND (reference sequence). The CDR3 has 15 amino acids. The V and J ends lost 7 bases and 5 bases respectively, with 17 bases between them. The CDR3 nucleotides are TGTGCCAGTAACCCATTAGCGGATCGTACCGGGGAGCTGTTTTTT. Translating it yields CASNPLADRTGELFF.

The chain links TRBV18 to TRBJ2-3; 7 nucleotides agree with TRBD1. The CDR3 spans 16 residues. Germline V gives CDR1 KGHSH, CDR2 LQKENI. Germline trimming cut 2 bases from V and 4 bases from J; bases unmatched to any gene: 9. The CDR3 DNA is TGTGCCAGCTCACCATTCGACAGGGACCGACCAGATACGCAGTATTTT. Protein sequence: CASSPFDRDRPDTQYF. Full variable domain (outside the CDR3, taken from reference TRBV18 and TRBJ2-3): NAGVMQNPRHLVRRRGQEARLRCSPMKGHSHVYWYRQLPEEGLKFMVYLQKENIIDESGMPKERFSAEFPKEGPSILRIQQVVRGDSAAYFCASSPFDRDRPDTQYFGPGTRLTVL.

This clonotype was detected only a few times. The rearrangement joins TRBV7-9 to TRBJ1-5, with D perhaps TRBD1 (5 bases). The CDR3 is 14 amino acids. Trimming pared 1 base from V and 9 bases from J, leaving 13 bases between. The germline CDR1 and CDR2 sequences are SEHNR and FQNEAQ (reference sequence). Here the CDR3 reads CASSLGTSSLPQHF. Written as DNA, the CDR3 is TGTGCCAGCAGCTTAGGGACATCTAGTTTGCCCCAGCATTTT.

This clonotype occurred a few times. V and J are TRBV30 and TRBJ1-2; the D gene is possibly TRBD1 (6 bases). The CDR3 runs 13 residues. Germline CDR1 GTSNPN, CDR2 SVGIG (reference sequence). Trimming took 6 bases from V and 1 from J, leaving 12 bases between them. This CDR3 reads CACPGAGNYGYTF. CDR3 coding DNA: TGTGCCTGCCCGGGGGCGGGTAACTATGGCTACACCTTC.

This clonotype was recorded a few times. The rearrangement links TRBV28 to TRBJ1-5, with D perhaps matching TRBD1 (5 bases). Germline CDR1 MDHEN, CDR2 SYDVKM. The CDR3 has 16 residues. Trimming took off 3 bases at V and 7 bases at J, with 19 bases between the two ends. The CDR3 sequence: CASSFSHRGIRQPQHF. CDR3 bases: TGTGCCAGCAGTTTCTCCCACCGGGGGATTAGGCAGCCCCAGCATTTT.

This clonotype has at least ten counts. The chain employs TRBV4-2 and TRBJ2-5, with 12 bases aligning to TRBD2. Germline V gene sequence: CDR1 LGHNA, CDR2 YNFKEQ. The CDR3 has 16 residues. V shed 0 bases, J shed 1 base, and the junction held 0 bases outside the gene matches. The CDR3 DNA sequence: TGTGCCAGCAGCCAAGAGGGACTAGCGGGCCAAGAGACCCAGTACTTC. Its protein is CASSQEGLAGQETQYF.

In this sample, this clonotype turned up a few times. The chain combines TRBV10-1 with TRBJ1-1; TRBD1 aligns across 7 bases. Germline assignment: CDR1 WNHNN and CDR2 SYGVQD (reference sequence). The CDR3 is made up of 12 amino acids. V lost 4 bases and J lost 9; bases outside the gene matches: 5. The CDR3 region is CASSGKQGQAFF. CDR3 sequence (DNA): TGCGCCAGCAGTGGGAAACAGGGGCAAGCTTTCTTT.

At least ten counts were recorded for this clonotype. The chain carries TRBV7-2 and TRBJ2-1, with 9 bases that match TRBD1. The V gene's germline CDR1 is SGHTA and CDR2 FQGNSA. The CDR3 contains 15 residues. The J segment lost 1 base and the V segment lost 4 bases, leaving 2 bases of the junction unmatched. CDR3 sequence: CASSSDRGSYNEQFF. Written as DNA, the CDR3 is TGTGCCAGCAGCTCGGACAGGGGATCCTACAATGAGCAGTTCTTC.

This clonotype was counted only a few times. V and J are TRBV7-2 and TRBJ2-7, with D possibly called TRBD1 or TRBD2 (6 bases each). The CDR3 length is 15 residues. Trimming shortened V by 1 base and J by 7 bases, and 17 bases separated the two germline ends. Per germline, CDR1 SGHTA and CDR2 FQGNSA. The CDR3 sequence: CASSLDGGPRDEQYF. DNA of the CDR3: TGTGCCAGCAGCTTAGACGGGGGCCCTCGGGATGAGCAGTACTTC.

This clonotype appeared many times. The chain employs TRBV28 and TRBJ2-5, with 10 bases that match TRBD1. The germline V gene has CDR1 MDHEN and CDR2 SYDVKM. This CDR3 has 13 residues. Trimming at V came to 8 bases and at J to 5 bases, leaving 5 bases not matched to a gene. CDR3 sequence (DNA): TGTGCCAGCGCTAAGGGACAGGGGGAGACCCAGTACTTC. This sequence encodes CASAKGQGETQYF.

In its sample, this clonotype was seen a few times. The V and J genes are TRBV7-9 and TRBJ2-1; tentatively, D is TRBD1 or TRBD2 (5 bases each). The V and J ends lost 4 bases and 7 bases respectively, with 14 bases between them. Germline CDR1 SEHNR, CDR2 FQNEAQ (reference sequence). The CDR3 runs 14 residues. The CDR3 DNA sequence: TGTGCCAGCAGCTCTAGCCGGGGCGGAAATGAGCAGTTCTTC. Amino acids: CASSSSRGGNEQFF.

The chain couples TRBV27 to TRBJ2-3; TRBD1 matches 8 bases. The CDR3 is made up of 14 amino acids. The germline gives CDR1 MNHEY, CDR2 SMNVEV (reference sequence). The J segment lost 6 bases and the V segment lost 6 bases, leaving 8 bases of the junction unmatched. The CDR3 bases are TGTGCCAGCAGAGTTTGGACAGGGTCCGATACGCAGTATTTT. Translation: CASRVWTGSDTQYF.

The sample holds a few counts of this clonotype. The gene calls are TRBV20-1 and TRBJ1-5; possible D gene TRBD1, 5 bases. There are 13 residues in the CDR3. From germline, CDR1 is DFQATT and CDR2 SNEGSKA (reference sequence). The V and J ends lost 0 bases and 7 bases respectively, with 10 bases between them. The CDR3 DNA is TGCAGTGCTAGAGAACAGACAGCACAGCCCCAGCATTTT. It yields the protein CSAREQTAQPQHF.